The T cell receptor beta chain under discussion was sequenced for a study of blood T cell repertoires in COVID-19. Study-level information: The United States, Italy and Spain supplied acute and convalescent COVID-19 samples. Nucleic acid was either cDNA or gDNA, and it came from T cells, B-cell-depleted T cells, or PBMCs.

V dropped 2 bases and J dropped 4 bases, with 14 bases sitting between them. The CDR3 contains 15 residues. The V gene's germline CDR1 is MNHEY and CDR2 SVGEGT. Methods used by the authors: By means of reference gene primer amplification, nucleated cell counts were estimated. Method: immunoSEQ multiplex PCR; TCRdb's copy keeps in-frame clones and lacks some. The DNA gave D and trimming, while V, J and clone size come from that table. The profile shows some 110,000 clones, about four fifths of them singletons. V is TRBV6-2 or TRBV6-3 and J is TRBJ1-2; a weak D match, TRBD1 (6 bases). The receptor's source is a woman in her seventies with acute or convalescent COVID-19. The material sequenced was peripheral blood. The CDR3 sequence is CASSYNQGQAYGYTF. The CDR3 bases are TGTGCCAGCAGTTACAATCAGGGGCAAGCCTATGGCTACACCTTC.